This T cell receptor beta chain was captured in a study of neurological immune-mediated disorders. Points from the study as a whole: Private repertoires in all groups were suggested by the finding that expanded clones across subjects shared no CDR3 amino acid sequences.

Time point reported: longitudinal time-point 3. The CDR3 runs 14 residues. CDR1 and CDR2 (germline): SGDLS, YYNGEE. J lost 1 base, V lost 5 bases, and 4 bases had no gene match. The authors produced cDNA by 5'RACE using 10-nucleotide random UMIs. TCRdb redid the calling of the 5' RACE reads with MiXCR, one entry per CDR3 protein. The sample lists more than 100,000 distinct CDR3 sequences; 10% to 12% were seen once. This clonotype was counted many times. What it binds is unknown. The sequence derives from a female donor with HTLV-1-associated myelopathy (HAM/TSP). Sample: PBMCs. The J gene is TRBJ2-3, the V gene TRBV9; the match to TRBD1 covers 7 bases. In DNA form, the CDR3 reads TGTGCCAGCAGGAAGACAGGGCGCACAGATACGCAGTATTTT. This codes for CASRKTGRTDTQYF.